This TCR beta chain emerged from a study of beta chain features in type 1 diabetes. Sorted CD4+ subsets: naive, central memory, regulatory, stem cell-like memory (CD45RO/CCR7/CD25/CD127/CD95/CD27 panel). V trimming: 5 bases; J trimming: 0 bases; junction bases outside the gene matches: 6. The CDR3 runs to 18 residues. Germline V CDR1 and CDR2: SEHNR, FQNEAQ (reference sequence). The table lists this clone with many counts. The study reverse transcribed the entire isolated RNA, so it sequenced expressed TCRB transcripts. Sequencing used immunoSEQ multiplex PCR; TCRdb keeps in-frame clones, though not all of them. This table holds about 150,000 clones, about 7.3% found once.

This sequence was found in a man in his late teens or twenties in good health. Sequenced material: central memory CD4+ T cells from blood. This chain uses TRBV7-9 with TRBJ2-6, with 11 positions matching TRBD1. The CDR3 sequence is CASSLWTGGGSGANVLTF. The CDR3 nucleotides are TGTGCCAGCAGCCTCTGGACAGGGGGCGGCTCTGGGGCCAACGTCCTGACTTTC. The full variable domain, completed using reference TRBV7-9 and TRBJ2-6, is DTGVSQNPRHKITKRGQNVTFRCDPISEHNRLYWYRQTLGQGPEFLTYFQNEAQLEKSRLLSDRFSAERPKGSFSTLEIQRTEQGDSAMYLCASSLWTGGGSGANVLTFGAGSRLTVL.